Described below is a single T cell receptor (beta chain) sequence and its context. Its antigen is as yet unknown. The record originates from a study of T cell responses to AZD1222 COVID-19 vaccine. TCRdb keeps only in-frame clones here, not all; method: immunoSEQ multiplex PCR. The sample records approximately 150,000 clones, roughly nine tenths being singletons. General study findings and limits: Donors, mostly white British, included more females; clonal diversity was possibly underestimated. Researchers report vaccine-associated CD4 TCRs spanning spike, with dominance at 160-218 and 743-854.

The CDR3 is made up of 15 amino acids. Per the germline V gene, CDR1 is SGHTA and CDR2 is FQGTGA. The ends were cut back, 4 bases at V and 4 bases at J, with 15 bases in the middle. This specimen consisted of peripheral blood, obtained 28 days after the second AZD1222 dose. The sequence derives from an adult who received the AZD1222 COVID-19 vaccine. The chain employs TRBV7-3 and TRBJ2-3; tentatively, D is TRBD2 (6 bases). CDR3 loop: CASSSPGENADTQYF. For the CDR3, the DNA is TGTGCCAGCAGCTCTCCGGGAGAAAATGCAGATACGCAGTATTTT.